This TCR beta chain was found in a study of glioma-infiltrating T cells. A word on this clonotype: The antigen remains unidentified.

Using RNA template, CDR3s of TCR alpha and beta were amplified with iRepertoire arm-PCR. A single record per CDR3 protein comes from TCRdb applying MiXCR to the multiplex PCR reads. The sample lists over 120,000 distinct CDR3 sequences, about two fifths occurring once. Notes on the study in general: Very few CDR3 sequences were shared between tissue and blood. Non-neoplastic patients had below-expected tissue-blood divergence, while all gliomas exceeded expectation.

CDR3 length equals 13 residues. CDR1 and CDR2 (germline): DFQATT, SNEGSKA (reference sequence). Between the trimmed V and J ends, which lost 5 bases and 4 bases, there was a span of 11 bases. Material for sequencing was glioma tissue, nonneoplastic brain tissue, or PBMCs (not recorded which). This chain uses TRBV20-1 with TRBJ1-4; D unclear. The clonotype comes from a human donor with low-grade glioma or glioblastoma, undergoing nonglioma brain surgery, or in good health (not recorded which). CDR3: CSAGSKDNEKLFF. The CDR3 bases are TGCAGTGCTGGGAGTAAGGATAATGAAAAACTGTTTTTT.